The next 25 T cell receptor beta chains were all read from a single sample in a study of blood T cell repertoires in COVID-19. Libraries were prepared by immunoSEQ multiplex PCR; TCRdb keeps only in-frame clonotypes and omits some of them. The table lists more than 100,000 clones, about 86% of them singletons. Sequences were obtained from peripheral blood. The receptors were gathered from a woman aged 45-60 years with active or convalescent COVID-19.

The rearrangement links TRBV29-1 to TRBJ2-1; 7 positions match TRBD1. Germline trimming cut 2 bases from V and 3 bases from J; bases unmatched to any gene: 7. Germline assignment: CDR1 SQVTM and CDR2 ANQGSEA. CDR3 length: 15 amino acids. In DNA, the CDR3 is TGCAGCGTTGAAAGGGGCAGGGGGATCTACAATGAGCAGTTCTTC. It yields the protein CSVERGRGIYNEQFF.

The rearrangement links TRBV7-2 to TRBJ1-3, with D perhaps TRBD1 (5 bases). Per germline, CDR1 SGHTA and CDR2 FQGNSA. V was shortened by 9 bases and J by 3 bases, with 15 bases between the two germline ends. CDR3 length: 14 amino acids. CDR3 nucleotides: TGTGCCAGTCCCGAGGGAGGGGATGGAAACACCATATATTTT. It is translated as CASPEGGDGNTIYF.

The chain uses TRBV2 and TRBJ1-2; 8 nucleotides agree with TRBD1. The junction had 11 bases not matched to a gene; V was cut back by 6 bases and J by 5 bases. The CDR3 has 15 residues. Germline values: CDR1 SNHLY, CDR2 FYNNEI. CDR3 nucleotides: TGTGCCAGCAGCGCAGACAGGGGTAGTTGGTATGGCTACACCTTC. Its translation is CASSADRGSWYGYTF.

V gene TRBV5-5 combines with J gene TRBJ2-5; D remains unclear. Trimming pared 1 base from V and 1 base from J, leaving 5 bases between. The CDR3 totals 13 residues. Germline V gene data show CDR1 as SGHKS and CDR2 as YYEKEE (reference sequence). The DNA for the CDR3 is TGTGCCAGCAGCTTGTCTTCCCAAGAGACCCAGTACTTC. Residues: CASSLSSQETQYF.

V and J are TRBV19 and TRBJ1-4, with TRBD1 matching over 7 bases. Germline V gives CDR1 LNHDA, CDR2 SQIVND (reference sequence). The trim removed 5 bases at V and 3 bases at J, leaving 0 bases unmatched. CDR3 size: 13 residues. The CDR3 loop is CASSGQANEKLFF. The CDR3, as DNA: TGTGCCAGTAGTGGACAGGCTAATGAAAAACTGTTTTTT.

The rearrangement joins TRBV14 to TRBJ2-2, with 10 bases identical to TRBD1. V shed 5 bases and J 6 bases; nucleotides not matched to a gene: 6. This CDR3 spans 15 amino acids. Germline V gene lookup returns CDR1 SGHDN and CDR2 FVKESK. The CDR3 DNA sequence: TGTGCCAGCAGCAAACGACAGGGGGCGGCCGGGGAGCTGTTTTTT. It specifies CASSKRQGAAGELFF.

The genes are TRBV19 and TRBJ2-7; 8 positions agree with TRBD1. This CDR3 comprises 16 residues. Trimming at V came to 5 bases and at J to 5 bases, leaving 14 bases not matched to a gene. Germline V lookup: CDR1 LNHDA, CDR2 SQIVND (reference sequence). The CDR3 spells CASSPGTGLVVHEQYF. The CDR3 coding sequence is TGTGCCAGTAGTCCCGGGACAGGTTTGGTGGTCCACGAGCAGTACTTC.

J is TRBJ2-1 and V is TRBV19, with TRBD2 matching over 12 bases. The junction had 16 bases not matched to a gene; V was cut back by 4 bases and J by 9 bases. This CDR3 has 18 residues. Germline loops: CDR1 LNHDA, CDR2 SQIVND (reference sequence). The CDR3 nucleotides are TGTGCCAGTAGTACTTTGACTAGCGGGAGAACCATATTTCCTGAGCAGTTCTTC. As protein: CASSTLTSGRTIFPEQFF.

The chain links TRBV2 to TRBJ1-6, with D tentatively TRBD1 (6 bases). Germline CDR1 is SNHLY and CDR2 is FYNNEI. The CDR3 contains 13 residues. Deletions cut 6 bases from V and 11 bases from J, with 14 bases between. The chain's CDR3 is CASSENREPPLHF. CDR3 nucleotide sequence: TGTGCCAGCAGCGAAAACAGGGAACCACCCCTCCACTTT.

The CDR3 protein is CASSRPGRDRNEQFF. The CDR3, as DNA: TGTGCCAGCAGCCGTCCTGGGCGGGATAGGAATGAGCAGTTCTTC. V and J are TRBV14 and TRBJ2-1, with D tentatively TRBD2 (6 bases). Germline CDR1 SGHDN, CDR2 FVKESK. This CDR3 contains 15 residues. The V end was cut by 4 bases, the J end by 7 bases, with 17 bases between.

The chain joins TRBV6-2 or TRBV6-3 to TRBJ2-7; D remains unclear. V lost 0 bases and J lost 2, with 17 bases in between. The CDR3 is 17 residues long. Germline lookup yields CDR1 MNHEY and CDR2 SVGEGT. The CDR3: CASSYSRSPTLTYEQYF. The CDR3 DNA is TGTGCCAGCAGTTACTCGCGTTCCCCCACCTTGACCTACGAGCAGTACTTC.

The rearrangement uses TRBV28 and TRBJ1-4; D is ambiguous. Trimming took off 4 bases at V and 4 bases at J, with 4 bases between the two ends. CDR1 and CDR2 (germline): MDHEN, SYDVKM. There are 12 residues in the CDR3. The chain's CDR3 is CASSSLNEKLFF. In DNA form, the CDR3 reads TGTGCCAGCAGTTCTCTTAATGAAAAACTGTTTTTT.

The chain carries TRBV19 and TRBJ1-5; 9 bases agree with TRBD1. V lost 1 base, J lost 9 bases, and 7 bases stayed unmatched. Germline assignment: CDR1 LNHDA and CDR2 SQIVND (reference sequence). The CDR3 extends over 15 amino acids. The CDR3 sequence is CASSIGDRVRGPQHF. CDR3 nucleotides: TGTGCCAGTAGTATAGGGGACAGGGTGAGAGGGCCCCAGCATTTT.

This clone was counted only a few times. V gene TRBV30 combines with J gene TRBJ2-7; perhaps TRBD1 as D (6 bases). The V end was cut by 2 bases, the J end by 3 bases, with 11 bases between. The CDR3 has 13 residues. Germline V gives CDR1 GTSNPN, CDR2 SVGIG (reference sequence). The CDR3 region is CAWSRGRGYEQYF. DNA of the CDR3: TGTGCCTGGAGTCGGGGCAGGGGCTACGAGCAGTACTTC.

This chain connects TRBV3-1 (or the pseudogene TRBV3-2) to TRBJ1-2; 7 bases agree with TRBD1. The CDR3 is made up of 14 amino acids. The germline gives CDR1 LGHDT, CDR2 YNNKEL (reference sequence). The V gene end was trimmed by 4 bases and the J gene end by 0 bases; junction bases not matched to a gene: 2. CDR3 region: CASSRQGPNYGYTF. The CDR3 region has the DNA TGTGCCAGCAGCCGACAGGGCCCTAACTATGGCTACACCTTC.

This chain uses TRBV3-1 (or the pseudogene TRBV3-2) with TRBJ1-5; D is uncertain. The CDR3 has 14 amino acids. Germline V gives CDR1 LGHDT, CDR2 YNNKEL (reference sequence). Trimming took off 4 bases at V and 1 base at J, with 8 bases between the two ends. CDR3 bases: TGTGCCAGCAGCCCCCGAGGCAGCAATCAGCCCCAGCATTTT. Translation: CASSPRGSNQPQHF.

This clone came up a few times. The chain combines TRBV2 with TRBJ2-7; TRBD1 aligns across 9 bases. V lost 6 bases to trimming and J lost 0 bases; unmatched junction nucleotides: 3. Germline V gene lookup returns CDR1 SNHLY and CDR2 FYNNEI. This CDR3 has 14 amino acids. The CDR3 coding sequence is TGTGCCAGCAGGGCGACAGGGGGCTCCTACGAGCAGTACTTC. It yields the protein CASRATGGSYEQYF. Variable domain in full (rest from reference TRBV2 and TRBJ2-7): EPEVTQTPSHQVTQMGQEVILRCVPISNHLYFYWYRQILGQKVEFLVSFYNNEISEKSEIFDDQFSVERPDGSNFTLKIRSTKLEDSAMYFCASRATGGSYEQYFGPGTRLTVT.

This chain links TRBV6-5 with TRBJ2-7; 8 positions agree with TRBD1. V trimming: 6 bases; J trimming: 1 base; junction bases outside the gene matches: 8. The CDR3 loop spans 15 amino acids. The germline V gene has CDR1 MNHEY and CDR2 SVGAGI. The DNA of the CDR3 is TGTGCCAGCAGCCGCGGACAGGGTATATCCTACGAGCAGTACTTC. Protein sequence: CASSRGQGISYEQYF.

The chain recombines TRBV11-2 with TRBJ2-7; TRBD2 might be the D (6 bases). Trimming took off 7 bases at V and 1 base at J, with 17 bases between the two ends. The CDR3 has 15 amino acids. Germline V gene sequence: CDR1 SGHAT, CDR2 FQNNGV. The CDR3 sequence is CASTSNAGYSYEQYF. The CDR3 bases are TGTGCCAGCACAAGCAATGCGGGGTATTCCTACGAGCAGTACTTC.

The V call is TRBV10-3, the J call TRBJ2-7, with 7 nucleotides matching TRBD2. CDR1 is ENHRY, CDR2 SYGVKD, per germline. This CDR3 comprises 12 residues. The J segment lost 5 bases and the V segment lost 11 bases, leaving 9 bases of the junction unmatched. The CDR3 spells CAANGGRDEQYF. DNA for the CDR3: TGTGCCGCCAACGGGGGGAGGGACGAGCAGTACTTC.

The chain links TRBV19 to TRBJ2-7, with 12 bases matching TRBD1. V was clipped by 7 bases and J by 9 bases; unmatched bases: 4. This CDR3 comprises 12 residues. CDR1 LNHDA and CDR2 SQIVND come from the germline V gene (reference sequence). The CDR3 is CASTGQGARQYF. The CDR3 bases are TGTGCCAGTACGGGACAGGGGGCAAGGCAGTACTTC.

This clone appeared a few times. This chain joins TRBV7-9 and TRBJ2-7, with 7 bases identical to TRBD2. The length of the CDR3 is 15 residues. The V and J ends lost 5 bases and 1 base, in that order; junction bases with no gene match: 8. Germline V gene sequence: CDR1 SEHNR, CDR2 FQNEAQ (reference sequence). The CDR3 DNA follows: TGTGCCAGCAGCCCGTGGGGCGGGAGATCCTACGAGCAGTACTTC. Amino acid sequence: CASSPWGGRSYEQYF.

This clone was picked up one time. This chain connects TRBV15 to TRBJ2-7; maybe TRBD1 (5 bases). V dropped 2 bases and J dropped 7 bases, with 9 bases sitting between them. CDR3 length equals 12 residues. From germline, CDR1 is LNHNV and CDR2 YYDKDF (reference sequence). CDR3 residues: CATSRPGREQYF. The CDR3 DNA is TGTGCCACCAGCAGACCAGGGCGGGAGCAGTACTTC.

The genes are TRBV10-3 and TRBJ1-4; 7 bases agree with TRBD1. This CDR3 has 14 residues. From germline, CDR1 is ENHRY and CDR2 SYGVKD. Trimming cost V 1 base and J 8 bases; bases outside gene matches: 4. CDR3 sequence (DNA): TGTGCCATCAGTGAGTTGGCAGGGGGAGAAAAACTGTTTTTT. Amino acid sequence: CAISELAGGEKLFF.

The chain is built from TRBV5-3 and TRBJ2-1; D is possibly TRBD1 (6 bases). TRBV5-3 is identified as an open reading frame with a role that is uncertain. This CDR3 has 17 amino acids. The V end was cut by 4 bases, the J end by 5 bases, with 22 bases between. This CDR3 is CARSPPNRAVKNNEQFF. The DNA for the CDR3 is TGTGCCAGAAGCCCCCCTAACAGGGCAGTGAAAAACAATGAGCAGTTCTTC.